The entry that follows covers one T cell receptor (beta chain) sequence. Per the authors' pipeline: Using reference gene primer amplification, nucleated cell counts were estimated. The method was immunoSEQ multiplex PCR; TCRdb's version includes in-frame clones alone and lacks a portion of them. V and J calls and clone size follow that table, whereas D and trimming were derived from the DNA. The repertoire holds 150,000 or so clones, roughly 82% seen once, with around 15% in the top ten. This record comes from a study of blood T cell repertoires in COVID-19. The wider study: COVID-19 samples collected from the United States, Italy and Spain covered acute and convalescent phases. T cells, B-cell-depleted T cells, or PBMCs supplied cDNA or gDNA.

The TCR was taken from a human donor with acute or convalescent COVID-19. The donor label of this sample is uncertain. Sequencing input: peripheral blood.

CDR3 nucleotide sequence: TGCGCCAGCAGCCTTGGACAGGGGGGGCACACTGAAGCTTTCTTT. Residues: CASSLGQGGHTEAFF. The chain has TRBV5-1 and TRBJ1-1; 10 nucleotides match TRBD1. The ends lost 4 bases at V and 3 bases at J; junction bases unmatched: 6. The CDR3 runs to 15 residues. Germline values: CDR1 SGHRS, CDR2 YFSETQ.